These 29 T cell receptor beta chains share one sample of origin, sequenced in a study of blood T cell repertoires in COVID-19. TCRdb's copy holds only in-frame clones and misses some; the assay was immunoSEQ multiplex PCR. The sample carries some 100,000 clones, roughly 88% recorded once. Sequenced: peripheral blood. These receptors were obtained from a woman older than 75 with active or convalescent COVID-19.

The chain combines TRBV10-3 with TRBJ2-5, with 9 bases lining up with TRBD1. CDR1 is ENHRY and CDR2 is SYGVKD in the germline V gene. The CDR3 spans 13 residues. The trim removed 10 bases at V and 0 bases at J, leaving 3 bases unmatched. CDR3 protein: CANGQGYQETQYF. Written as DNA, the CDR3 is TGTGCCAATGGACAGGGGTACCAAGAGACCCAGTACTTC.

The chain couples TRBV25-1 to TRBJ1-1; D might be TRBD1 (6 bases). V dropped 5 bases and J dropped 6 bases, with 13 bases sitting between them. Germline V gives CDR1 MGHDK, CDR2 SYGVNS. The CDR3 loop spans 13 amino acids. The CDR3 loop is CASSFTGLPEAFF. CDR3 bases: TGTGCCAGCAGTTTTACAGGGTTACCTGAAGCTTTCTTT.

As for this clone: Its ends do not fully match the called genes, so a read error is possible. This chain joins TRBV7-7 and TRBJ2-1; 13 positions agree with TRBD2. The CDR3 length is 16 residues. Germline V gives CDR1 SSHAT, CDR2 FNYEAQ (reference sequence). CDR3 sequence: CASSLLAGGPVNEQFF. CDR3 nucleotides: TGTGCTAGCAGCTTACTAGCGGGAGGGCCGGTCAATGAGCAGTTCTTC.

This chain joins TRBV6-6 and TRBJ1-2, with 7 nucleotides matching TRBD1. The CDR3 is 17 residues long. Germline CDR1 is MNHNY and CDR2 is SVGAGI (reference sequence). Losses at the gene ends were 5 bases for V and 1 base for J; bases not matched to a gene: 13. This chain's CDR3 is CASSHGKQGSDNYGYTF. In DNA form, the CDR3 reads TGTGCCAGCAGTCACGGCAAACAGGGGTCGGATAACTATGGCTACACCTTC.

The sample holds a few counts of this clone. The chain is built from TRBV2 and TRBJ1-5, with D unresolved. Trimming left V 5 bases short and J 7 bases short, with 9 bases between. This CDR3 has 12 amino acids. Germline CDR1 reads SNHLY; CDR2 reads FYNNEI. The CDR3 bases are TGTGCCAGCAGTCGAGAGGGACAGCCCCAGCATTTT. Translated, it gives CASSREGQPQHF.

The chain is built from TRBV5-4 and TRBJ2-3; D gene unclear. The CDR3 extends over 14 amino acids. Trimming removed 3 bases at V and 3 bases at J, with 11 bases between. The germline CDR1 and CDR2 sequences are SGHNT and YYREEE (reference sequence). The CDR3 protein is CASSSSGETDTQYF. In nucleotides, the CDR3 is TGTGCCAGCAGCTCGTCCGGAGAAACAGATACGCAGTATTTT. Looking up the rest from reference TRBV5-4 and TRBJ2-3 gives the full variable domain: ETGVTQSPTHLIKTRGQQVTLRCSSQSGHNTVSWYQQALGQGPQFIFQYYREEENGRGNFPPRFSGLQFPNYSSELNVNALELDDSALYLCASSSSGETDTQYFGPGTRLTVL.

The table lists this clone with a count of one. This chain links TRBV28 with TRBJ1-1; D might be TRBD1 (5 bases). V shed 7 bases and J shed 4 bases, with 25 bases lying between them. This CDR3 is 17 amino acids long. The germline V gene has CDR1 MDHEN and CDR2 SYDVKM. CDR3: CASTSSARGGVFTEAFF. The CDR3 nucleotides are TGTGCCAGCACCTCGTCAGCCCGTGGAGGGGTCTTCACTGAAGCTTTCTTT.

The chain uses TRBV5-1 and TRBJ1-6; 10 nucleotides align to TRBD1. The CDR3 is 16 amino acids. The germline CDR1 and CDR2 sequences are SGHRS and YFSETQ. The V gene end was trimmed by 0 bases and the J gene end by 4 bases; junction bases not matched to a gene: 1. DNA of the CDR3: TGCGCCAGCAGCTTGGGGGGACAGGGGTATAATTCACCCCTCCACTTT. As protein: CASSLGGQGYNSPLHF.

This clone was observed a few times. The chain carries TRBV3-1 (or the pseudogene TRBV3-2) and TRBJ1-1; TRBD1 agrees at 8 bases. CDR3 size: 16 residues. Germline CDR1 is LGHDT and CDR2 is YNNKEL (reference sequence). Trimming at V came to 7 bases and at J to 0 bases, leaving 10 bases not matched to a gene. The CDR3 nucleotides are TGTGCCAGCACCCAGGGGACAGGCGACTTGAACACTGAAGCTTTCTTT. This codes for CASTQGTGDLNTEAFF.

This clone has a single count. The V call is TRBV29-1, the J call TRBJ1-1; the D gene is possibly TRBD1 (5 bases). The CDR3 has 13 residues. V lost 4 bases to trimming and J lost 3 bases, with 12 bases between them. From germline, CDR1 is SQVTM and CDR2 ANQGSEA. The CDR3: CSVAAVGDTEAFF. CDR3 nucleotides: TGCAGCGTTGCCGCGGTAGGGGACACTGAAGCTTTCTTT.

V is TRBV9 and J is TRBJ2-1, with TRBD1 identical over 8 bases. This CDR3 region has 15 residues. In germline, CDR1 is SGDLS, CDR2 YYNGEE. V dropped 4 bases and J dropped 6; count of bases not matched to a gene: 9. The CDR3 DNA is TGTGCCAGCAGCTATACCTTCGACAGGGGCAATGAGCAGTTCTTC. Translated: CASSYTFDRGNEQFF.

The chain couples TRBV28 to TRBJ2-5; 12 bases are a match to TRBD2. CDR3 size: 15 residues. Germline V gene sequence: CDR1 MDHEN, CDR2 SYDVKM. The ends lost 4 bases at V and 4 bases at J; junction bases unmatched: 4. The DNA for the CDR3 is TGTGCCAGCAGTTCTAGCGGGAGGGGGGTAGAGACCCAGTACTTC. Protein product: CASSSSGRGVETQYF.

The chain links TRBV9 to TRBJ2-3; 9 bases map to TRBD2. The junction had 4 bases not matched to a gene; V was cut back by 5 bases and J by 0 bases. There are 15 residues in the CDR3. Germline CDR1 and CDR2: SGDLS and YYNGEE. CDR3 sequence reads: CASSLAGVSTDTQYF. The CDR3 DNA sequence: TGTGCCAGCAGTTTAGCGGGGGTTAGCACAGATACGCAGTATTTT.

The V call is TRBV2, the J call TRBJ2-7, with D unresolved. Trimming removed 7 bases from V and 4 bases from J, with 14 bases in between. The CDR3 runs to 13 residues. Germline values: CDR1 SNHLY, CDR2 FYNNEI. The CDR3 DNA is TGTGCCAGCACCAACCCCGAACGGTACGAGCAGTACTTC. Amino acid sequence: CASTNPERYEQYF.

The chain is built from TRBV6-1 and TRBJ1-2; D gene uncertain. Trimming shortened V by 6 bases and J by 0 bases, and 11 bases separated the two germline ends. This CDR3 is 14 amino acids long. Germline values: CDR1 MNHNS, CDR2 SASEGT. The CDR3 DNA is TGTGCCAGCAGCCTATTTACGGCTAACTATGGCTACACCTTC. Protein product: CASSLFTANYGYTF.

The V and J genes are TRBV27 and TRBJ1-1; D gene unclear. The CDR3 consists of 15 residues. From germline, CDR1 is MNHEY and CDR2 SMNVEV (reference sequence). V was pared by 4 bases and J by 0 bases, with 12 bases between. The CDR3 coding sequence is TGTGCCAGCAGTTCGGGCGGGATAATGAACACTGAAGCTTTCTTT. It yields the protein CASSSGGIMNTEAFF.

The chain carries TRBV7-6 and TRBJ1-5; 9 nucleotides match TRBD1. The CDR3 spans 16 residues. Trimming cost V 1 base and J 6 bases; bases outside gene matches: 7. CDR1 and CDR2 from the germline V gene are SGHVS and FNYEAQ. This CDR3 is CASSLGGTGMGQPQHF. The CDR3 DNA reads as TGTGCCAGCAGCTTAGGAGGGACAGGGATGGGTCAGCCCCAGCATTTT.

The CDR3 region is CSVEDPGTEAFF. The CDR3, as DNA: TGCAGCGTTGAAGACCCGGGCACTGAAGCTTTCTTT. The rearrangement links TRBV29-1 to TRBJ1-1; unclear D gene. Trimming stripped 0 bases from V and 4 bases from J, with 6 bases between. The CDR3 is made up of 12 amino acids. The germline gives CDR1 SQVTM, CDR2 ANQGSEA.

DNA of the CDR3: TGTGCCAGCAGTCCACGACAGGCCGATAATTCACCCCTCCACTTT. Its protein product is CASSPRQADNSPLHF. J is TRBJ1-6 and V is TRBV6-5, with D possibly TRBD1 on 6 matching bases. CDR1 and CDR2 (germline): MNHEY, SVGAGI. The CDR3 covers 15 residues. Deletions cut 5 bases from V and 5 bases from J, with 13 bases between.

The chain uses TRBV11-1 and TRBJ2-2, with a possible D match to TRBD2 (6 bases). With 6 bases removed from V and 2 bases from J, the gap between germline ends came to 13 bases. This CDR3 has 15 amino acids. CDR1 is SGHAT, CDR2 FQDESV, per germline (reference sequence). As DNA, the CDR3 is TGTGCCAGCAGGTTGCGGGACCTTAACACCGGGGAGCTGTTTTTT. Protein: CASRLRDLNTGELFF.

The genes are TRBV3-1 (or the pseudogene TRBV3-2) and TRBJ2-1; no firm D call. The CDR3 loop spans 11 amino acids. V lost 1 base, J lost 10 bases, and 5 bases lay in between. Germline values: CDR1 LGHDT, CDR2 YNNKEL (reference sequence). CDR3 sequence (DNA): TGTGCCAGCAGCCAAGTCCGGGAGCAGTTCTTC. Translating it yields CASSQVREQFF.

The chain employs TRBV11-2 and TRBJ2-7; TRBD1 is a possible D gene (6 bases). This CDR3 contains 14 residues. The germline gives CDR1 SGHAT, CDR2 FQNNGV. The ends were cut back, 2 bases at V and 4 bases at J, with 12 bases in the middle. DNA of the CDR3: TGTGCCAGCAGCTTATGGGCAGGGGCGTACGAGCAGTACTTC. Translation: CASSLWAGAYEQYF.

The chain couples TRBV5-6 to TRBJ1-2, with 7 bases identical to TRBD1. The CDR3 has 15 residues. V was clipped by 0 bases and J by 7 bases; unmatched bases: 9. Germline-derived CDR1 and CDR2 are SGHDT and YYEEEE. The CDR3 sequence: CASSLAGLGGAGYTF. CDR3 nucleotide sequence: TGTGCCAGCAGCTTGGCCGGGTTAGGGGGCGCTGGCTACACCTTC.

V and J are TRBV6-4 and TRBJ1-1, with 9 bases that match TRBD1. The V gene end was trimmed by 5 bases and the J gene end by 5 bases; junction bases not matched to a gene: 3. The CDR3 loop spans 13 amino acids. CDR1 and CDR2 (germline): MRHNA, SNTAGT. The CDR3 here is CASSRTGETEAFF. CDR3 nucleotide sequence: TGTGCCAGCAGTAGGACAGGGGAAACTGAAGCTTTCTTT.

The chain uses TRBV5-1 and TRBJ1-4; a possible D gene is TRBD1 (6 bases). The V gene's germline CDR1 is SGHRS and CDR2 YFSETQ. V was cut by 0 bases and J by 3 bases, with 12 bases left in between. There are 16 residues in the CDR3. The CDR3 reads CASSLALTGSNEKLFF. The DNA for the CDR3 is TGCGCCAGCAGCTTGGCCCTGACAGGTTCTAATGAAAAACTGTTTTTT.

The chain is built from TRBV5-5 and TRBJ1-2; 9 nucleotides agree with TRBD1. The CDR3 covers 14 residues. The germline V gene encodes CDR1 SGHKS and CDR2 YYEKEE (reference sequence). With V trimmed by 0 bases and J by 5 bases, 2 bases remained unmatched. The CDR3 spells CASSLGGQGYGYTF. The CDR3 DNA sequence: TGTGCCAGCAGCTTGGGGGGACAGGGTTATGGCTACACCTTC.

The J gene is TRBJ2-3, the V gene TRBV9; no firm D call. V lost 7 bases, J lost 3 bases, and 12 bases lay in between. This CDR3 contains 13 residues. Germline CDR1 SGDLS, CDR2 YYNGEE. The CDR3 coding sequence is TGTGCCAGCCGGGTGATGCCAACAGATACGCAGTATTTT. This codes for CASRVMPTDTQYF.

The CDR3 DNA reads as TGTGCCAGCAGCTTGTTCGGGGAGCTGTTTTTT. This translates into CASSLFGELFF. V gene TRBV28 combines with J gene TRBJ2-2; D gene ambiguous. Between the trimmed V and J ends, which lost 6 bases and 7 bases, there was a span of 6 bases. The CDR3 is made up of 11 amino acids. Germline values: CDR1 MDHEN, CDR2 SYDVKM.

V gene TRBV2 combines with J gene TRBJ2-7; 11 bases fit TRBD2. The J segment lost 8 bases and the V segment lost 7 bases, leaving 10 bases of the junction unmatched. This CDR3 has 14 amino acids. In germline, CDR1 is SNHLY, CDR2 FYNNEI. The CDR3 here is CASIIAGGTGKQYF. CDR3 coding DNA: TGTGCCAGCATTATAGCGGGGGGGACAGGGAAGCAGTACTTC.